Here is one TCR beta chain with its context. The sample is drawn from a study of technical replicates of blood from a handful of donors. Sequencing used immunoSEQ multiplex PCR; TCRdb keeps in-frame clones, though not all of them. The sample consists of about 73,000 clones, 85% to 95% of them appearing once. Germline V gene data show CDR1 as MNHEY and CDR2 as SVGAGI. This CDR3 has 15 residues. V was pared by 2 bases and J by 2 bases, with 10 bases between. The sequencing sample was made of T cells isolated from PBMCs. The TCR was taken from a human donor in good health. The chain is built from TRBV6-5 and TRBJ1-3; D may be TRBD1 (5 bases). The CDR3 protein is CASSYGGWAGNTIYF. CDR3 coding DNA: TGTGCCAGCAGTTACGGGGGGTGGGCTGGAAACACCATATATTTT.